This TCR beta chain was recorded in a study of blood T cell repertoires in COVID-19. Study details: COVID-19 samples collected from the United States, Italy and Spain covered acute and convalescent phases. T cells, B-cell-depleted T cells, or PBMCs provided the cDNA or gDNA that served as material.

The V and J ends lost 3 bases and 7 bases, in that order; junction bases with no gene match: 12. The CDR3 runs to 16 residues. The germline gives CDR1 KGHSH, CDR2 LQKENI. This table comes from immunoSEQ multiplex PCR, and its TCRdb copy is limited to in-frame clones, with some not included. The sample lists fewer than 350,000 clones; around 85% were seen once. This study enrolled people aged roughly 18 to 100 from approximately 25 US geographic areas. Cohorts were determined from participant-reported clinical history. The V call is TRBV18, the J call TRBJ2-1; TRBD2 matches at 7 bases. The TCR was taken from a woman aged 50 to 65 who had recovered from COVID-19. Sequenced material: PBMCs or T cells enriched from blood (not recorded which). This CDR3 is CASSPGGTTTWNEQFF. The CDR3 coding sequence is TGTGCCAGCTCACCGGGGGGGACGACTACCTGGAATGAGCAGTTCTTC.